The present T cell receptor (beta chain) was sequenced within a study of shared clonotypes between healthy human individuals (dated by TCRdb to 2018 to 2020). In terms of the full investigation: The cohort comprised a couple of women and a few men aged 18 to 49 years. To increase sequencing depth and limit assay-specific biases, different laboratories used diverse techniques to prepare libraries and sequence TCR repertoires. To estimate repertoire size and how much clonotype sharing occurs between individuals, the study deeply sequenced the blood TCR repertoires of 5 or 6 healthy adults. Each donor's leukapheresis produced roughly between roughly 0.94 and 9.5 billion PBMCs. For each donor, CD4 naive and CD4 memory were each given three plates, CD8 naive was given two plates, and CD8 memory was given one plate. Broader findings and caveats from the paper: When several donors were compared, the shared fraction of clonotypes was about 5% for naive CD4, about 4% for naive CD8, 2.3% for memory CD4, and less than 0.45% for memory CD8. The small number of donors limited the genetic and exposure-history diversity represented. Sampling was restricted to blood, and TCR repertoires in tissue are likely to differ from TCR repertoires in blood. Larger estimated clonotype richness was generally found for naive subsets than for memory subsets. Pairwise subsampling indicated that sequencing depth was expected to affect the degree of clonotype sharing among donors. Rarefaction of sorted-subset datasets indicated incomplete sequencing despite the large sequencing depth. Higher generation probabilities were observed for clonotypes shared by all four sorted-subset donors than for non-shared clonotypes.

Healthy HIV-negative adults with no recently reported acute infections or vaccinations were included as donors. Every donor was a Caucasian adult residing in Nashville, Tennessee, USA. Magnetic negative selection was used to enrich CD4+ T cells, after which naive cells were positively selected on CD45RA and the negative fraction became the memory subset. Blood was collected by leukapheresis, and PBMCs were isolated by Ficoll-Histopaque density gradient centrifugation and then cryopreserved in liquid nitrogen vapor phase. Analytical flow cytometry was used to check the purity and quantity of each magnetically sorted T cell population. Genomic DNA was isolated from each sorted fraction and quantified by UV absorbance on a Nanodrop 2000c. Using the deep immunoSEQ assay, TCR CDR3 regions were amplified from genomic DNA by multiplex PCR. Extracted genomic DNA from each cell subset was distributed evenly across all wells of several immunoSEQ 96-well plates, and each plate was treated as a replicate. For sorted subsets, approximately 190 ng of genomic DNA, equivalent to 30,000 or so T cell genomes, went into each replicate PCR. The purified libraries were quantified using a Qubit 3.0 fluorometer, sized with a Bioanalyzer 2100, and then quantified again using the KAPA Library Quantification kit. Each immunoSEQ 96-well plate was sequenced on its own single-read 150-cycle Illumina NextSeq 550 flow cell. The paper's processing steps were these. The immunoSEQ output contained only junctional sequences without quality scores, so filtering could not match that applied to full-length reads. Sequences were annotated with PyIR, a Python wrapper for IgBLAST v1.9, and V/J genes and CDR3 were assigned using IMGT germline references. Reads with weak V/J assignments (E-value above 1e-6), missing CDR3, stop codons, out-of-frame junctions, or ambiguous translated residues were removed. V3J clonotypes were defined by identical inferred V gene, J gene, and CDR3 amino acid sequence. The percentage overlap between two repertoires was calculated by dividing the number of shared unique clonotypes by the size of the smaller repertoire. RTK rarefaction, the Chao1 estimator, and Recon v2.1 estimates of unobserved clonotypes were used to assess repertoire richness. Generation probabilities for all TCRbeta clonotypes obtained by the gDNA method from several donors were computed using OLGA. TCRdb stores this immuneACCESS table with in-frame sequences only. Part of the clones is absent; in the studies checked, under half of the shortfall reflects unresolved V genes, and no reason is known for the rest. Clonal size and the V and J genes are those of that table, whereas D and trimming came from the DNA. The sample table records some 2,000,000 clones; 95% of these occur just once. 0.13% of the sample comes from the top ten.

A distance of 16 bases separates the germline ends of V and J, which lose 2 bases and 8 bases respectively. The germline V gene (reference sequence) provides CDR1 GTSNPN and CDR2 SVGIG. Taken from cysteine to phenylalanine, the CDR3 has 15 residues. Here the CDR3 DNA is all that survives: 45 bases in frame from base 1. In the case of this clone: What antigen it recognizes has not been identified. No base quality information exists; no much larger clone differs at one position.

Sample: naive CD4+ T cells sorted from blood. The sample's cell subset or site label, in plain terms: CD45RA+ positively selected. This sequence originates from a man between 18 and 29 years old in good health. The sequence is built from TRBV30 and TRBJ1-6; TRBD1 is possibly the D segment (6 matching bases). The nucleotide sequence is TGTGCCTGGAGTAAGCGGGCAGGGGATTATTCACCCCTCCACTTT. This yields the protein CAWSKRAGDYSPLHF. With all but the CDR3 taken from the reference TRBV30 and TRBJ1-6 genes, the full variable domain is: SQTIHQWPATLVQPVGSPLSLECTVEGTSNPNLYWYRQAAGRGLQLLFYSVGIGQISSEVPQNLSASRPQDRQFILSSKKLLLSDSGFYLCAWSKRAGDYSPLHFGNGTRLTVT.